The source of this TCR beta chain is a study of T-cell memory formation after mild COVID-19 (dated by TCRdb to the early 2020s). As for the study more broadly: TCR sequence clusters from the two donors were largely donor specific. In a couple of donors, T-cell clones that expanded and contracted after mild COVID-19 were tracked by sequencing TCRalpha and TCRbeta repertoires over time. Two young, previously healthy adult volunteers, one female and one male, were included in the cohort. The full study reports these points: Only a couple of mild cases were covered by the study, and larger cohorts that include severe cases with pre-infection samples were considered necessary. SARS-CoV-2 specificity was not confirmed for the second-wave clones peaking on day 37. Contracting CD4+ clones appeared mostly in the CM and EM memory subsets, whereas CD8+ clones were enriched in EMRA. From day 15 to 85, contracting clones showed balanced CD4/CD8 phenotypes, whereas a second wave of clones that expanded from day 15 to 37 leaned towards CD4+. Some responding clones were detected in pre-infection memory, suggesting pre-existing cross-reactive memory T cells joined the SARS-CoV-2 response.

Ficoll-Paque density gradient centrifugation was used to isolate PBMCs. Sequenced using an Illumina NovaSeq 6000. TCRalpha and TCRbeta cDNA libraries were constructed by 5'RACE with constant-segment primers, with sample barcodes and unique molecular identifiers being introduced. Trizol reagent was used to extract RNA from every sample. Library amplification was performed in two PCR steps, and a second sample barcode and Illumina TruSeq adapters were introduced in the second step. Sequencing of the libraries was done on an Illumina NovaSeq, producing 2 x 150 bp paired-end reads. As for how the authors treated the data: Reads were demultiplexed and collapsed into UMI-guided consensus sequences with migec v1.2.7. Using mixcr v2.1.11, the UMI consensuses were aligned to TRA and TRB V and J templates and assembled into clonotypes. A clonotype was counted as expanded or contracted only when both edgeR and NoisET called the clonotype significant, with the noise models trained on biological replicates. For edgeR calls, a false discovery rate-adjusted p below 0.01 and a log2 fold-change threshold of 1 were applied. As an exploratory analysis of dynamics, max-normalized trajectories of the 1000 most abundant clonotypes were examined by PCA with hierarchical clustering. The CD4 or CD8 phenotype of responding clones was assigned using the separately sequenced CD4+ and CD8+ repertoires. TCRdb trimmed public reads at Q25 via fastp, called clones via MiXCR and kept in-frame beta chains. For every CDR3 protein sequence, its rows merge into one entry that carries the most common genes and DNA. TCRdb assigned the V and J calls; the authors' analysis was not used. This sample has tens of thousands of distinct CDR3 sequences in its table, and around 17% of those were observed once. The ten most abundant clones make up 31% of the sample.

About this clonotype: The antigen it recognizes is unknown. The record has no base qualities; no much larger clone is one base away.

What was sequenced was PBMCs or a T cell subset sorted from them (not recorded which). This sequence was found in an adult woman who had mild COVID-19 (a few samples of this study predate the infection). The sample titles of this study are shuffled in the database, so cell type and time point are left out; the donor was told from shared clones.

The nucleotides read TGTGCCAGCAGTGGACAGGGGGCGAGGAATCAGCCCCAGCATTTT. Its protein reads: CASSGQGARNQPQHF. Here the chain combines TRBV27 and TRBJ1-5; 11 of the junction bases match TRBD1. After removal of 5 bases from V and 4 bases from J, the junction retains 4 bases not matched to a gene. The CDR3 runs 15 residues from the cysteine to the phenylalanine. CDR3 DNA only is kept here, 45 bases in frame from base 1. CDR1 is given as MNHEY and CDR2 as SMNVEV, both from the germline V gene (reference sequence).